This T cell receptor beta chain was recovered during a study of T cells after somatic rescue of genetic block. The CDR3 is 15 residues long. The germline CDR1 and CDR2 sequences are LNHDA and SQIVND (reference sequence). V was pared by 5 bases and J by 0 bases, with 5 bases of the junction left unmatched. Here immunoSEQ multiplex PCR was the method, and the copy in TCRdb shows in-frame clones only, minus some. The data contain 80,000 to 100,000 clones, 90% of them singletons. The chain employs TRBV19 and TRBJ2-7; 9 bases map to TRBD1. Sequenced material: peripheral blood mononuclear cells (PBMCs). This sequence was found in a woman aged 18-30 years. The DNA of the CDR3 is TGTGCCAGTAGTGGGCCGGGACAGGGCTCCTACGAGCAGTACTTC. Translation gives CASSGPGQGSYEQYF.